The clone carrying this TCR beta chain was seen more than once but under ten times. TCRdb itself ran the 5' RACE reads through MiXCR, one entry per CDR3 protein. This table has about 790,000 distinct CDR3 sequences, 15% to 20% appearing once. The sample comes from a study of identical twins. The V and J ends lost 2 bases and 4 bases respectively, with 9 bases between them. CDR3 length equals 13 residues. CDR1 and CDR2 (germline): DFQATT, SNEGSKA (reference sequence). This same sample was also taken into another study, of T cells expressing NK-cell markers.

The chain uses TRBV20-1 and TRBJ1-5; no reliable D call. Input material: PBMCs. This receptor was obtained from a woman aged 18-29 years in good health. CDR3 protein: CSARRAQNQPQHF. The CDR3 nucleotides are TGCAGTGCTAGAAGAGCCCAAAATCAGCCCCAGCATTTT.